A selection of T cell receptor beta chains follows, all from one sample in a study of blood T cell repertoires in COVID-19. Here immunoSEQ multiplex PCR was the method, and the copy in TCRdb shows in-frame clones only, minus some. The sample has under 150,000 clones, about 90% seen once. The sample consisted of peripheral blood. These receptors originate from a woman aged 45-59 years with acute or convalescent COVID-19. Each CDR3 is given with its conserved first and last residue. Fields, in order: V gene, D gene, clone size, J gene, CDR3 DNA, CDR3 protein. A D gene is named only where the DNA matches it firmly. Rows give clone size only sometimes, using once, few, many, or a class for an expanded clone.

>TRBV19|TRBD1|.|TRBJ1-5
TGTGCCAGTAGTTCCCGGACAGGGACCCAGCCCCAGCATTTT
CASSSRTGTQPQHF
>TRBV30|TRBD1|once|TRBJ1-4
TGTGCCTGGAGTGACAGGGGGCCTGAAAAACTGTTTTTT
CAWSDRGPEKLFF
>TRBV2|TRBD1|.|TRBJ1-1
TGTGCCAGCAGTGACGGGACAGGGGGATTGAACACTGAAGCTTTCTTT
CASSDGTGGLNTEAFF
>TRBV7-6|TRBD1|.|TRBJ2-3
TGTGCCAGCAGCCCGAACCGGGACAGAGGGACAGATACGCAGTATTTT
CASSPNRDRGTDTQYF
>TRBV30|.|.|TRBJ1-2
TGTGCCTGGAGTGTACAGGCTTATGGCTACACCTTC
CAWSVQAYGYTF
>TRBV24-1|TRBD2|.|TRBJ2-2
TGTGCCACCAGTGATGGGACTAGCCGGAACACCGGGGAGCTGTTTTTT
CATSDGTSRNTGELFF
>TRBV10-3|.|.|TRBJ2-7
TGTGCCATCAGTGAAGGGGCCTCCGGGGGATACTACGAGCAGTACTTC
CAISEGASGGYYEQYF
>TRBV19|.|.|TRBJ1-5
TGTGCCAGTAGTATAGAGTCCGGAGGGAGGCCCCAGCATTTT
CASSIESGGRPQHF
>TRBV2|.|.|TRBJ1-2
TGTGCCAGCTCCGGGACACGGGCATCTCACTATGGCTACACCTTC
CASSGTRASHYGYTF
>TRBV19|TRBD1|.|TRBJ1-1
TGTGCCAGCCTTGGACAGGGATACACTGAAGCTTTCTTT
CASLGQGYTEAFF
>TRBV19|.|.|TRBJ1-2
TGTGCCAGTACCCCCAGGGGCCTGGCTAAAGGCTACACCTTC
CASTPRGLAKGYTF
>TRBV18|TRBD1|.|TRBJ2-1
TGTGCCAGCTCACCACCGATGGGACAGGGGGGTAGGAATGAGCAGTTCTTC
CASSPPMGQGGRNEQFF
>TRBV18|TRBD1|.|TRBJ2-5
TGTGCCAGCTCACCCTGGGACAGGGGGAATAGAGAGACCCAGTACTTC
CASSPWDRGNRETQYF
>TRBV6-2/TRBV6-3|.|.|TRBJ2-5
TGTGCCAGCAGCCCGCAGGGGGGAAGTGGTGAGACCCAGTACTTC
CASSPQGGSGETQYF
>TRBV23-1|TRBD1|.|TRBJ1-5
TGCGCCAGCAGTCAACACGGGACAGGCAATCAGCCCCAGCATTTT
CASSQHGTGNQPQHF
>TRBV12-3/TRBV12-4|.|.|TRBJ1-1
TGTGCCAGCGGGGGCTCAGCGAGTGAAGCTTTCTTT
CASGGSASEAFF
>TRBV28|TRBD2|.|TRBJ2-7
TGTGCCAGCAGTTTAAGGCTGACTAGCGGGGGCGAGCAGTACTTC
CASSLRLTSGGEQYF
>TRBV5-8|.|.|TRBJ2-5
TGTGCCAGCAGCTTGCAGGGCGTCCGGGAGACCCAGTACTTC
CASSLQGVRETQYF
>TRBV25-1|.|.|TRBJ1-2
TGTGCCAGCATGACAGCTTATGGCTACACCTTC
CASMTAYGYTF
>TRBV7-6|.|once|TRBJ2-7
TGTGCCAGCAGCTTGGTCCGGGGCTACGAGCAGTACTTC
CASSLVRGYEQYF
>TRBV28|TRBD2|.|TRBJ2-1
TGTGCCACCACTCGATCGGGAGGGCCCCACAATGAGCAGTTCTTC
CATTRSGGPHNEQFF
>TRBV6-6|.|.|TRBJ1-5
TGTGCCAGCAGTTACTCGGGGGGGGATAATCAGCCCCAGCATTTT
CASSYSGGDNQPQHF
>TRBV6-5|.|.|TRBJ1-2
TGTGCCAGCAGAGAGACAGGAGGCATCTATGGCTACACCTTC
CASRETGGIYGYTF
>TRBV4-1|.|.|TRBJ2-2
TGCGCCAGCAGCAGCGGCGGCACCGGGGAGCTGTTTTTT
CASSSGGTGELFF
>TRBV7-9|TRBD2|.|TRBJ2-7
TGTGCCAGCAGCCCACCTAGGGAGGGTGCCTACGAGCAGTACTTC
CASSPPREGAYEQYF
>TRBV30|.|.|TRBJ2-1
TGTGCCTGGAGGCCGGGGTTAATAGGGGACGGGGGATACAATGAGCAGTTCTTC
CAWRPGLIGDGGYNEQFF
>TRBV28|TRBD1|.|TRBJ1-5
TGTGCCAGCAGTTTATCTCTGGGACAGGGGTATAGCAATCAGCCCCAGCATTTT
CASSLSLGQGYSNQPQHF
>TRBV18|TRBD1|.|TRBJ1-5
TGTGCCAGCTCACCACAGGGGGCCGGCAATCAGCCCCAGCATTTT
CASSPQGAGNQPQHF
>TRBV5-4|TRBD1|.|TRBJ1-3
TGTGCCAGCAGCCGTGGGACAGGGTCTGGAAACACCATATATTTT
CASSRGTGSGNTIYF
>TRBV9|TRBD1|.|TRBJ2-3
TGTGCCAGCAGCGTTGGACAGGGGGCTGCAGATACGCAGTATTTT
CASSVGQGAADTQYF
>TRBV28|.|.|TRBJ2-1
TGTGCCAGCAGCACAGGCGGCTCCTACAATGAGCAGTTCTTC
CASSTGGSYNEQFF
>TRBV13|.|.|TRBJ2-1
TGTGCCAGCAGCTTCCCCCGAGACTACAATGAGCAGTTCTTC
CASSFPRDYNEQFF
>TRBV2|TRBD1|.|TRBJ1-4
TGTGCCAGCAGATTCAACACCGGGACAGGGCATGAAAAACTGTTTTTT
CASRFNTGTGHEKLFF
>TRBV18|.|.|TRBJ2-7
TGTGCCAGCTCACCAAAGGGGGACGAGCAGTACTTC
CASSPKGDEQYF
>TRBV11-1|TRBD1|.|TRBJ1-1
TGTGCCAGCAGCTATCGGACAGGGTTTGGTGCAGCTTTCTTT
CASSYRTGFGAAFF
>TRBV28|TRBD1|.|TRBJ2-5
TGTGCCAGCAGCCGGGGACAGCAAGAGACCCAGTACTTC
CASSRGQQETQYF
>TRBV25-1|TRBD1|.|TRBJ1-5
TGTGCCAGCAGTGAAGGGACAGGGGGCAATCAGCCCCAGCATTTT
CASSEGTGGNQPQHF
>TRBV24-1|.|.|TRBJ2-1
TGTGCCACCAGTGAGTCTGGCAGGGGATACAATGAGCAGTTCTTC
CATSESGRGYNEQFF
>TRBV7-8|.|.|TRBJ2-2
TGTGCCAGCACCTTAACAGGGTCCCCCAACACCGGGGAGCTGTTTTTT
CASTLTGSPNTGELFF
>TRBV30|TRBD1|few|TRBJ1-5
TGTGCCTGGAGTGCCGAGACAGGGAGGAGCAATCAGCCCCAGCATTTT
CAWSAETGRSNQPQHF
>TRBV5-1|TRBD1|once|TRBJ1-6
TGCGCCAGCAGCCAGACAGGGAGCTCCTATAATTCACCCCTCCACTTT
CASSQTGSSYNSPLHF
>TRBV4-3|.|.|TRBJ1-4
TGCGCCAGCAGCCAAGAAAAAGCGGGGTGGGGTGCCGGGAGTGAAAAACTGTTTTTT
CASSQEKAGWGAGSEKLFF
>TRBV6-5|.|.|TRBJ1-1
TGTGCCAGCAGAGTAGGGGGGAACACTGAAGCTTTCTTT
CASRVGGNTEAFF
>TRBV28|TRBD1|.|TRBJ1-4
TGTGCCAGCAGACCTACATTGACAGGGAATAATGAAAAACTGTTTTTT
CASRPTLTGNNEKLFF
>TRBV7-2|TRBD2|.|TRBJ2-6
TGTGCCAGCAGCCTCGGGACTAGTCTTGTCAACGTCCTGACTTTC
CASSLGTSLVNVLTF
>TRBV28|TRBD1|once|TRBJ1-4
TGTGCCAGCAGTCAAGGACAGGTTGCAACTAATGAAAAACTGTTTTTT
CASSQGQVATNEKLFF
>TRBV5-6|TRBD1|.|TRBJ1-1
TGTGCCAGCAGCTTTGGCAGGGGGCCCACTGAAGCTTTCTTT
CASSFGRGPTEAFF
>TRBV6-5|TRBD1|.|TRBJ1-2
TGTGCCAGCAGCAGGCGACAGGGATTTTATGGCTACACCTTC
CASSRRQGFYGYTF